The T cell receptor (beta chain) under discussion was sequenced for a study of early T cells in non-severe SARS-CoV-2 infection. Germline V gene sequence: CDR1 LGHDT, CDR2 YNNKEL (reference sequence). CDR3 length: 14 amino acids. This clonotype was seen a handful of times. Its antigen remains unidentified. An end of the junction differs from the germline gene, which may be a read error. Each single cDNA molecule received a unique molecular identifier. TCRdb reprocessed the 5' RACE reads via MiXCR and lists one record per CDR3 protein. Here the sample spans 30,000 to 40,000 distinct CDR3 sequences, 5% being singletons. The study, taken as a whole, reports: VDJdb matching, biased toward anti-spike CD8 responses, missed private and CD4 specificities.

The chain uses TRBV3-1 and TRBJ1-2; 8 nucleotides agree with TRBD1. Material for sequencing was whole blood. The clonotype comes from an adult who was a healthcare worker with PCR-confirmed SARS-CoV-2 infection or an uninfected control (not recorded which). CDR3 sequence reads: CASTQLNRGFGYTF. The CDR3 bases are TGTGCCAGCACCCAATTAAACAGGGGGTTCGGCTACACCTTC.